The subject of this entry is one TCR beta chain. No antigen is known for it. This sample was taken from a study of ipilimumab plus nivolumab after autologous stem cell transplantation. For the study at large: Both relapsed and primary refractory DLBCL were included. Study observations and caveats: TCR repertoire, Treg phenotype and gut microbiota reportedly support more study of this approach.

The protocol was immunoSEQ multiplex PCR, while the TCRdb copy is restricted to in-frame clones and leaves out a portion. The data show 84,000 or so clones, about 83% seen once. V lost 4 bases to trimming and J lost 1 base; unmatched junction nucleotides: 12. From germline, CDR1 is SGDLS and CDR2 YYNGEE. This CDR3 is 17 amino acids long. Through week 26, nivolumab 3 mg/kg IV was given weeks 1, 4, 7, 10, then biweekly. The sequence came from a male donor with diffuse large B-cell lymphoma. The V and J genes are TRBV9 and TRBJ2-5, with TRBD2 matching 8 bases. The sequenced sample was PBMCs, obtained in a trial of ipilimumab plus nivolumab as post-transplant consolidation. The DNA for the CDR3 is TGTGCCAGCAGCTTATCTGGGTTCGGGGGGGTCCAAGAGACCCAGTACTTC. It codes for CASSLSGFGGVQETQYF.